The clone carrying this T cell receptor beta chain was counted a few times. The antigen is unknown. This record comes from a study of PD-1 blockade in classical Hodgkin lymphoma. Across the study: Every 2 weeks, patients got 3 mg/kg intravenous nivolumab. Notes on the study in general: Patients with an early start, nivolumab under 1 year after ASCT, were excluded. TCR diversity in CD4+, not CD8+, cells rose significantly by C4D1. Newly diagnosed patients were reported to exhibit reduced baseline TCR diversity relative to healthy donors.

Every patient was affected by relapse after autologous stem cell transplantation, while exposure to brentuximab vedotin was not uniform. CDR3 length: 14 amino acids. Trimming removed 8 bases at V and 0 bases at J, with 13 bases between. Germline assignment: CDR1 MNHEY and CDR2 SVGAGI. The assay was immunoSEQ multiplex PCR, and TCRdb's table has in-frame clones only and misses some. The sample shows roughly 40,000 clones, over 55% of them seen only once. The chain uses TRBV6-5 and TRBJ1-2, with D uncertain. This clonotype was sampled from a human donor with classical Hodgkin lymphoma. Sequenced material: peripheral blood mononuclear cells (PBMCs), taken at baseline. The DNA of the CDR3 is TGTGCCAGCTTACCCTCTGGTTCTAACTATGGCTACACCTTC. Encoded protein: CASLPSGSNYGYTF.